A single sample gave rise to the 15 T cell receptor beta chains below, sequenced in a study of cytomegalovirus exposure and HLA in healthy donors (dated by TCRdb to the late 2010s). Library creation used the immunoSEQ multiplex PCR assay. For the multiplex PCR, a mixture combining 60 forward primers for TCR Vbeta segments and 13 reverse primers for TCR Jbeta segments was used. This immuneACCESS table, as held by TCRdb, lists in-frame sequences with V and J called but not all clones. Of the missing ones, under half trace to an unresolved V gene in checked studies; the others have no known cause. For this sample there are about 180,000 clones; 70% to 85% appear just once. 3% to 4.5% of the sample lies in the top ten. Sequenced: PBMCs. These receptors originate from a woman aged 55 to 70 in good health and CMV-seropositive.

The rearrangement uses TRBV7-8 and TRBJ2-7, with D maybe TRBD2 (5 bases). Trimming left V 1 base short and J 4 bases short, with 17 bases between. The CDR3 extends over 16 amino acids. Germline loops: CDR1 SGHVS, CDR2 FQNEAQ. CDR3 residues: CASSLVGGSILYEQYF. The CDR3 nucleotides read TGTGCCAGCAGCTTAGTAGGTGGGAGTATCTTATACGAGCAGTACTTC.

The gene calls are TRBV11-2 and TRBJ1-3; D gene uncertain. This CDR3 region has 17 residues. Germline loops: CDR1 SGHAT, CDR2 FQNNGV. V was clipped by 2 bases and J by 1 base, with 15 bases between them. The CDR3 bases are TGTGCCAGCAGCTTACTTCCGCCGGGTACTTCTGGAAACACCATATATTTT. It translates to CASSLLPPGTSGNTIYF. Based on the CDR3 plus reference TRBV11-2 and TRBJ1-3, the full variable domain is EAGVAQSPRYKIIEKRQSVAFWCNPISGHATLYWYQQILGQGPKLLIQFQNNGVVDDSQLPKDRFSAERLKGVDSTLKIQPAKLEDSAVYLCASSLLPPGTSGNTIYFGEGSWLTVV.

V is TRBV28 and J is TRBJ1-2; 8 bases agree with TRBD1. CDR3 length equals 14 residues. The trim removed 4 bases at V and 5 bases at J, leaving 6 bases unmatched. Germline CDR1 reads MDHEN; CDR2 reads SYDVKM. CDR3 loop: CASSSTGGLYGYTF. The CDR3 nucleotides are TGTGCCAGCAGTTCCACAGGGGGGCTATATGGCTACACCTTC.

As for this clone: The junction departs from the called germline gene at one end, perhaps through a read error. The chain recombines TRBV7-9 with TRBJ1-6, with TRBD1 as a possible D gene (5 bases). The length of the CDR3 is 16 residues. CDR1 is SEHNR, CDR2 FQNEAQ, per germline (reference sequence). For the CDR3, the DNA is TGTTCCAGCAGCCCGGGAGAGGGGCATTATAATTCACCCCTCCACTTT. It is translated as CSSSPGEGHYNSPLHF.

V and J are TRBV7-3 and TRBJ2-7; 9 positions agree with TRBD1. This CDR3 region has 18 residues. Unmatched junction bases numbered 18, after V lost 4 bases and J lost 5 bases. Germline V CDR1 and CDR2: SGHTA, FQGTGA. The CDR3 nucleotides are TGTGCCAGCAGCTCCCTCCCAACGGGACAGGGTATTAACGACGAGCAGTACTTC. Residues: CASSSLPTGQGINDEQYF. Filled out from reference TRBV7-3 and TRBJ2-7, the complete variable domain reads GAGVSQTPSNKVTEKGKYVELRCDPISGHTALYWYRQSLGQGPEFLIYFQGTGAADDSGLPNDRFFAVRPEGSVSTLKIQRTERGDSAVYLCASSSLPTGQGINDEQYFGPGTRLTVT.

The chain carries TRBV30 and TRBJ2-3, with D hard to call. The V end was cut by 3 bases, the J end by 0 bases, with 4 bases between. This CDR3 spans 12 amino acids. Germline loops: CDR1 GTSNPN, CDR2 SVGIG (reference sequence). The chain's CDR3 is CAWSQSTDTQYF. In nucleotides, the CDR3 is TGTGCCTGGAGCCAGAGCACAGATACGCAGTATTTT. The full variable domain, its missing parts supplied by reference TRBV30 and TRBJ2-3, is SQTIHQWPATLVQPVGSPLSLECTVEGTSNPNLYWYRQAAGRGLQLLFYSVGIGQISSEVPQNLSASRPQDRQFILSSKKLLLSDSGFYLCAWSQSTDTQYFGPGTRLTVL.

V usage is TRBV5-5 and J usage is TRBJ1-2; D gene unclear. V gave up 3 bases and J gave up 8 bases, with 20 bases separating them. The CDR3 consists of 15 residues. Germline-derived CDR1 and CDR2 are SGHKS and YYEKEE (reference sequence). The CDR3 coding sequence is TGTGCCAGCAGCTCTGAGAGTAGGTTGACTCAGGGCTACACCTTC. Protein: CASSSESRLTQGYTF. The whole variable domain, filled in from reference TRBV5-5 and TRBJ1-2, reads DAGVTQSPTHLIKTRGQQVTLRCSPISGHKSVSWYQQVLGQGPQFIFQYYEKEERGRGNFPDRFSARQFPNYSSELNVNALLLGDSALYLCASSSESRLTQGYTFGSGTRLTVV.

The rearrangement links TRBV28 to TRBJ1-1; 9 positions match TRBD1. CDR1 is MDHEN and CDR2 is SYDVKM in the germline V gene. This CDR3 contains 14 residues. Losses at the gene ends were 3 bases for V and 4 bases for J; bases not matched to a gene: 3. The CDR3, as DNA: TGTGCCAGCAGTTTGGGGACAGGGACCACTGAAGCTTTCTTT. Translation gives CASSLGTGTTEAFF.

The rearrangement links TRBV7-8 to TRBJ2-1; a weak D match, TRBD2 (6 bases). The CDR3 loop spans 13 amino acids. The germline V and J ends were trimmed by 7 bases and 3 bases, with 10 bases remaining between them. The germline V gene has CDR1 SGHVS and CDR2 FQNEAQ. The CDR3 bases are TGTGCCAGCACGGCTAGCGACTACAATGAGCAGTTCTTC. It translates to CASTASDYNEQFF.

This clone was recorded only once. V gene TRBV6-4 combines with J gene TRBJ2-1; weak D call: TRBD1 (6 bases). The germline gives CDR1 MRHNA, CDR2 SNTAGT. The CDR3 is made up of 15 amino acids. Trimming cost V 4 bases and J 1 base, with 11 bases left between them. The CDR3 nucleotides read TGTGCCAGCAGTGCCGGGACACCTTCCTACAATGAGCAGTTCTTC. This encodes CASSAGTPSYNEQFF.

The chain employs TRBV28 and TRBJ2-3; 7 bases are a match to TRBD2. The CDR3 runs 15 residues. Per the germline V gene, CDR1 is MDHEN and CDR2 is SYDVKM. The V and J ends lost 5 bases and 2 bases, in that order; junction bases with no gene match: 7. The CDR3 coding sequence is TGTGCCAGCAGTGCCAGCGGGATGTCCACAGATACGCAGTATTTT. Translated: CASSASGMSTDTQYF.

Points on this clone: The DNA is omitted, as the CDR3 cannot be located on it reliably, and the CDR3 follows TCRdb's listing. V is TRBV19 and J is TRBJ1-5; no check of the table's D call, TRBD1, against the DNA was made. Both ends counted, the CDR3 spans 19 residues. The germline gives CDR1 LNHDA, CDR2 SQIVND (reference sequence). CDR3 sequence: CARSSPPNGQYHCNQPQHF.

CDR3 sequence (DNA): TGCGCCAGCAGCCCTAATTCTGACAGTTGGTATGGCTACACCTTC. Its translation: CASSPNSDSWYGYTF. J is TRBJ1-2 and V is TRBV5-1; D is perhaps TRBD1 (5 bases). The CDR3 loop spans 15 amino acids. V lost 4 bases and J lost 5, with 18 bases in between. CDR1 and CDR2 from the germline V gene are SGHRS and YFSETQ.

This rearrangement joins TRBV5-4 to TRBJ2-7, with D perhaps TRBD1 (5 bases). Trimming removed 4 bases from V and 2 bases from J, with 13 bases in between. Germline CDR1 reads SGHNT; CDR2 reads YYREEE (reference sequence). The CDR3 is made up of 14 amino acids. The CDR3 spells CASSERRETYEQYF. Written as DNA, the CDR3 is TGTGCCAGCAGCGAACGCAGGGAAACCTACGAGCAGTACTTC.

This clone appeared once. The V and J genes are TRBV28 and TRBJ1-4, with a possible D match to TRBD1 (5 bases). Germline V gene lookup returns CDR1 MDHEN and CDR2 SYDVKM. There are 14 residues in the CDR3. V was cut by 3 bases and J by 7 bases, with 12 bases left in between. CDR3 nucleotides: TGTGCCAGCAGTTTGGGGGGAGGTGGTGAAAAACTGTTTTTT. This codes for CASSLGGGGEKLFF.